Listed below are T cell receptor beta chains from one sample, sequenced in a study of blood T cells in healthy people across ages. TCRdb ran MiXCR on the 5' RACE reads and lists one entry per CDR3 protein. This table holds over 1,500,000 distinct CDR3 sequences, around half found once. The sample comprised blood. Receptors originate from a woman in her forties in good health. Both conserved end residues are part of each CDR3. Each record gives: J gene, CDR3 length, V gene, D gene, clone size, CDR3 protein, CDR3 DNA. D genes are given only for firm matches. Clone size is not always given. Where it is, it says once, few, many or a class for expanded clones.

j_gene: TRBJ1-4
len: 18
v_gene: TRBV5-1
d_gene: .
abundance: .
CDR3aa: CASSLGGWGSRATEKLFF
CDR3nt: TGCGCCAGCAGCTTGGGTGGTTGGGGGTCCAGGGCAACTGAAAAACTGTTTTTT

j_gene: TRBJ2-1
len: 17
v_gene: TRBV7-3
d_gene: .
abundance: once
CDR3aa: CASSLNSGQDPYNEQFF
CDR3nt: TGTGCCAGCAGCTTAAATAGCGGACAGGACCCTTACAATGAGCAGTTCTTC

j_gene: TRBJ1-4
len: 16
v_gene: TRBV7-9
d_gene: .
abundance: .
CDR3aa: CASSLAGRATNEKLFF
CDR3nt: TGTGCCAGCAGCTTAGCGGGAAGGGCAACTAATGAAAAACTGTTTTTT

j_gene: TRBJ2-2
len: 13
v_gene: TRBV6-2/TRBV6-3
d_gene: .
abundance: .
CDR3aa: CALMQTNTGELFF
CDR3nt: TGTGCCCTCATGCAGACGAACACCGGGGAGCTGTTTTTT

j_gene: TRBJ2-1
len: 17
v_gene: TRBV7-3
d_gene: TRBD2
abundance: .
CDR3aa: CACSLWGPSGSYNEQFF
CDR3nt: TGTGCCTGCAGCTTATGGGGGCCTAGCGGGAGTTACAATGAGCAGTTCTTC

j_gene: TRBJ2-3
len: 13
v_gene: TRBV20-1
d_gene: .
abundance: few
CDR3aa: CSAGTTAGDTQYF
CDR3nt: TGCAGTGCAGGAACAACGGCGGGAGATACGCAGTATTTT

j_gene: TRBJ2-5
len: 15
v_gene: TRBV18
d_gene: TRBD1
abundance: .
CDR3aa: CASSPPGQYQETQYF
CDR3nt: TGTGCCAGCTCACCACCGGGACAGTACCAAGAGACCCAGTACTTC

j_gene: TRBJ2-3
len: 15
v_gene: TRBV20-1
d_gene: TRBD2
abundance: few
CDR3aa: CSATKPAGDLDTQYF
CDR3nt: TGCAGTGCCACCAAGCCAGCGGGGGACCTAGATACGCAGTATTTT

j_gene: TRBJ2-3
len: 12
v_gene: TRBV5-1
d_gene: .
abundance: .
CDR3aa: CASREETDTQYF
CDR3nt: TGCGCCAGCAGGGAGGAGACAGATACGCAGTATTTT

j_gene: TRBJ2-7
len: 17
v_gene: TRBV28
d_gene: TRBD1
abundance: .
CDR3aa: CASSYRHTGVVSGEQYF
CDR3nt: TGTGCCAGCAGCTACCGACACACAGGGGTTGTTTCTGGCGAGCAGTACTTC

j_gene: TRBJ2-7
len: 14
v_gene: TRBV6-6
d_gene: .
abundance: .
CDR3aa: CASSYEAYLYEQYF
CDR3nt: TGTGCCAGCAGTTACGAGGCATATTTGTACGAGCAGTACTTC

j_gene: TRBJ2-7
len: 14
v_gene: TRBV5-6
d_gene: .
abundance: few
CDR3aa: CASSFIQESYEQYF
CDR3nt: TGTGCCAGCAGCTTTATACAGGAATCCTACGAGCAGTACTTC

j_gene: TRBJ1-6
len: 15
v_gene: TRBV4-2
d_gene: TRBD1
abundance: few
CDR3aa: CASSQDDRGNSPLHF
CDR3nt: TGTGCCAGCAGCCAAGATGACAGGGGGAATTCACCCCTCCACTTT

j_gene: TRBJ2-5
len: 15
v_gene: TRBV9
d_gene: TRBD2
abundance: .
CDR3aa: CSSSVSSGMGETQYF
CDR3nt: TGTTCCAGCAGCGTATCTAGCGGGATGGGAGAGACCCAGTACTTC

j_gene: TRBJ1-5
len: 12
v_gene: TRBV29-1
d_gene: .
abundance: few
CDR3aa: CSVGTPNQPQHF
CDR3nt: TGCAGCGTTGGGACTCCCAATCAGCCCCAGCATTTT

j_gene: TRBJ2-7
len: 13
v_gene: TRBV24-1
d_gene: TRBD2
abundance: few
CDR3aa: CATSDRGGYEQYF
CDR3nt: TGTGCCACCAGTGACCGCGGGGGGTACGAGCAGTACTTC

j_gene: TRBJ2-1
len: 14
v_gene: TRBV6-5
d_gene: .
abundance: .
CDR3aa: CASSYLAGSVEQFF
CDR3nt: TGTGCCAGCAGTTACCTGGCGGGCAGCGTTGAGCAGTTCTTC

j_gene: TRBJ2-5
len: 21
v_gene: TRBV5-1
d_gene: TRBD2
abundance: .
CDR3aa: CASSPSETSGVRDPRGETQYF
CDR3nt: TGCGCCAGCAGCCCATCTGAGACTAGCGGGGTCAGAGATCCTAGGGGAGAGACCCAGTACTTC

j_gene: TRBJ2-3
len: 17
v_gene: TRBV7-2
d_gene: TRBD2
abundance: .
CDR3aa: CASSPRGSGGATDTQYF
CDR3nt: TGTGCCAGCAGCCCCCGGGGTAGCGGGGGGGCAACAGATACGCAGTATTTT

j_gene: TRBJ2-1
len: 19
v_gene: TRBV20-1
d_gene: TRBD2
abundance: .
CDR3aa: CSAIGSTSGGGRSSDEQFF
CDR3nt: TGCAGTGCTATTGGCTCGACTAGCGGGGGGGGCCGTAGTAGCGATGAGCAGTTCTTC

j_gene: TRBJ1-1
len: 15
v_gene: TRBV12-3/TRBV12-4
d_gene: TRBD1
abundance: .
CDR3aa: CASSFGPAGGTEAFF
CDR3nt: TGTGCCAGCAGTTTTGGTCCCGCAGGGGGTACTGAAGCTTTCTTT

j_gene: TRBJ1-2
len: 18
v_gene: TRBV6-5
d_gene: TRBD1
abundance: few
CDR3aa: CASSYSIGRGRTNYGYTF
CDR3nt: TGTGCCAGCAGTTACTCGATTGGCAGGGGGCGGACAAACTATGGCTACACCTTC

j_gene: TRBJ2-3
len: 17
v_gene: TRBV2
d_gene: .
abundance: .
CDR3aa: CASSEAQSGGETDTQYF
CDR3nt: TGTGCCAGCAGTGAAGCGCAATCGGGGGGCGAAACAGATACGCAGTATTTT

j_gene: TRBJ2-7
len: 14
v_gene: TRBV7-2
d_gene: .
abundance: .
CDR3aa: CASSLTFVGYEQYF
CDR3nt: TGTGCCAGCAGCTTAACATTTGTTGGGTACGAGCAGTACTTC

j_gene: TRBJ2-1
len: 14
v_gene: TRBV11-1
d_gene: TRBD2
abundance: few
CDR3aa: CASSLSGGMNEQFF
CDR3nt: TGTGCCAGCAGCCTCAGCGGGGGGATGAATGAGCAGTTCTTC

j_gene: TRBJ1-2
len: 11
v_gene: TRBV29-1
d_gene: .
abundance: .
CDR3aa: CSVEPEGSYTF
CDR3nt: TGCAGCGTTGAGCCCGAAGGCAGCTACACCTTC

j_gene: TRBJ1-4
len: 14
v_gene: TRBV2
d_gene: TRBD1
abundance: few
CDR3aa: CASRDRGTNEKLFF
CDR3nt: TGTGCCAGCAGGGACAGGGGGACTAATGAAAAACTGTTTTTT